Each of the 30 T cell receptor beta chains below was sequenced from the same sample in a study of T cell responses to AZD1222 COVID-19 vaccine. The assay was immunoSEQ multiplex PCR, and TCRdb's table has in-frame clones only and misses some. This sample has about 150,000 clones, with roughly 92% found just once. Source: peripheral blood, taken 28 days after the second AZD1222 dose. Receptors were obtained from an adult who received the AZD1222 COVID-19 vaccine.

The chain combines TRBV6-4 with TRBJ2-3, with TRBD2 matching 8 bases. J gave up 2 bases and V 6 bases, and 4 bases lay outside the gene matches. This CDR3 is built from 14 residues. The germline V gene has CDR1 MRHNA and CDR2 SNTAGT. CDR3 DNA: TGTGCCAGCAGCCCCGGGGGGGCCACAGATACGCAGTATTTT. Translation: CASSPGGATDTQYF.

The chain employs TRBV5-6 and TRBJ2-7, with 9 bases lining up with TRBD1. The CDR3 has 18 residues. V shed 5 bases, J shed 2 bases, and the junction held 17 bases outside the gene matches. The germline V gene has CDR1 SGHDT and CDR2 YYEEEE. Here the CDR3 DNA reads TGTGCCAGCAGATCCCGCTATCGGACAGGGGTCGAGGCCTACGAGCAGTACTTC. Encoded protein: CASRSRYRTGVEAYEQYF.

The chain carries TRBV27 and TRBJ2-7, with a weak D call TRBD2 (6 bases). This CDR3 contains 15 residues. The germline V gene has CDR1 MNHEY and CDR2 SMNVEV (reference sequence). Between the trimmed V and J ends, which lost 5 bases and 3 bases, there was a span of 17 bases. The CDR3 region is CASSTPGGGFYEQYF. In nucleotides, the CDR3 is TGTGCCAGCAGTACCCCCGGTGGAGGGTTCTACGAGCAGTACTTC.

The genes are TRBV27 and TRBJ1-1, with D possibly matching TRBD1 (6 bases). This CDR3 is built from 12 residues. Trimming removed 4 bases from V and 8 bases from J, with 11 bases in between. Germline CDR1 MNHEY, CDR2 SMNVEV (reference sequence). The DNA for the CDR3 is TGTGCCAGCAGTTCAGGGACACCCGAAGCTTTCTTT. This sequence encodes CASSSGTPEAFF.

The CDR3, as DNA: TGTGCCACCGGCTCGGGTGGGGCCAACGTCCTGACTTTC. This encodes CATGSGGANVLTF. The V and J genes are TRBV24-1 and TRBJ2-6; no firm D call. V was shortened by 9 bases and J by 3 bases, with 8 bases between the two germline ends. Germline V gene lookup returns CDR1 KGHDR and CDR2 SFDVKD. The CDR3 is made up of 13 amino acids.

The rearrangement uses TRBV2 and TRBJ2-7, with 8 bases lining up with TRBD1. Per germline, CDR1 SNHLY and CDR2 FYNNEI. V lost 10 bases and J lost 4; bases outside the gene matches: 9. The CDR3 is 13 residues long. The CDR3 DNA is TGTGCCACCCAGCCAGGACAGGGATACGAGCAGTACTTC. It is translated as CATQPGQGYEQYF. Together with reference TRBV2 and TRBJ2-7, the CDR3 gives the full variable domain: EPEVTQTPSHQVTQMGQEVILRCVPISNHLYFYWYRQILGQKVEFLVSFYNNEISEKSEIFDDQFSVERPDGSNFTLKIRSTKLEDSAMYFCATQPGQGYEQYFGPGTRLTVT.

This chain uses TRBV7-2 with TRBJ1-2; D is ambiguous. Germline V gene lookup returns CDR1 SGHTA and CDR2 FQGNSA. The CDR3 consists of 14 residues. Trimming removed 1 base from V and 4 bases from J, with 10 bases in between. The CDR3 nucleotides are TGTGCCAGCAGCTTAGGAGGCAGCCTCTATGGCTACACCTTC. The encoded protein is CASSLGGSLYGYTF.

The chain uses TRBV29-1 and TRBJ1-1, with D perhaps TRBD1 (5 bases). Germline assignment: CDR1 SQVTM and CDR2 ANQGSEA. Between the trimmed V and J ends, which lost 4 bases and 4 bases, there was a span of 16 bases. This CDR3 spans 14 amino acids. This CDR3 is CSVGDLRGVTEAFF. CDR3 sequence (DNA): TGCAGCGTTGGGGACCTTCGGGGGGTCACTGAAGCTTTCTTT.

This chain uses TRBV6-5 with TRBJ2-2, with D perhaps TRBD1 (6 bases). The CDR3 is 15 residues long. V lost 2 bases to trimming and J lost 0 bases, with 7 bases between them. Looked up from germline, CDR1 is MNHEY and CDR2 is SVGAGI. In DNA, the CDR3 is TGTGCCAGCAGTTACGGGGGCTCGAACACCGGGGAGCTGTTTTTT. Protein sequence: CASSYGGSNTGELFF.

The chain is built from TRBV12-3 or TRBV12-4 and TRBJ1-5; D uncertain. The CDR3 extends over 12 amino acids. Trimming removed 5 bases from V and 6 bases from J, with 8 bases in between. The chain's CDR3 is CASSPVGQPQHF. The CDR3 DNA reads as TGTGCCAGCAGTCCAGTTGGTCAGCCCCAGCATTTT.

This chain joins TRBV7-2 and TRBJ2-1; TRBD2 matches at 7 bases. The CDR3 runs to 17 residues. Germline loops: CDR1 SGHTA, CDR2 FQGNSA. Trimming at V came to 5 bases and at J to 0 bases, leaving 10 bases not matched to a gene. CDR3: CASSKAWRGSSYNEQFF. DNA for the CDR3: TGTGCCAGCAGCAAGGCATGGCGGGGGAGCTCCTACAATGAGCAGTTCTTC. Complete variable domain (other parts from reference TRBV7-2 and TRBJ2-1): GAGVSQSPSNKVTEKGKDVELRCDPISGHTALYWYRQSLGQGLEFLIYFQGNSAPDKSGLPSDRFSAERTGGSVSTLTIQRTQQEDSAVYLCASSKAWRGSSYNEQFFGPGTRLTVL.

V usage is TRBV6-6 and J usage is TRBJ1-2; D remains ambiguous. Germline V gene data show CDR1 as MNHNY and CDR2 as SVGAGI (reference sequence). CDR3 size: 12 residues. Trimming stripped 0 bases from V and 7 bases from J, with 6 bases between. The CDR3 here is CASSYSISGYTF. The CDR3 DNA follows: TGTGCCAGCAGTTACTCGATTAGTGGCTACACCTTC.

The DNA of the CDR3 is TGTGCCAGCAGTCCTCACATTATAGCTCCCACAGATACGCAGTATTTT. It codes for CASSPHIIAPTDTQYF. The V gene is TRBV3-1 (or the pseudogene TRBV3-2), the J gene TRBJ2-3; D unclear. Germline assignment: CDR1 LGHDT and CDR2 YNNKEL (reference sequence). Trimming removed 6 bases from V and 2 bases from J, with 18 bases in between. The CDR3 consists of 16 residues.

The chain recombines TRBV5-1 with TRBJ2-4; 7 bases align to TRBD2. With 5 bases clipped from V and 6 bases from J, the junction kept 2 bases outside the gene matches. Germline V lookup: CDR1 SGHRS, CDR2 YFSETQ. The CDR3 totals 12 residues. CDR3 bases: TGCGCCAGCAGAGCTAGCGGAAACATTCAGTACTTC. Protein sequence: CASRASGNIQYF.

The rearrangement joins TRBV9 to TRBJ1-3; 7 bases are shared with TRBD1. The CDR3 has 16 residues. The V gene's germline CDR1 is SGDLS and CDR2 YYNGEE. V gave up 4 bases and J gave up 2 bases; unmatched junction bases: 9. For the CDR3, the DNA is TGTGCCAGCAGCATCAGACAGGGATTAACTGGAAACACCATATATTTT. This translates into CASSIRQGLTGNTIYF.

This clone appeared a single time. Here the CDR3 reads CSVDPGSNYGYTF. CDR3 sequence (DNA): TGCAGCGTTGACCCGGGATCTAACTATGGCTACACCTTC. This chain links TRBV29-1 with TRBJ1-2; D is unresolved. This CDR3 is 13 amino acids long. The germline gives CDR1 SQVTM, CDR2 ANQGSEA. Trimming took 3 bases from V and 0 from J, leaving 8 bases between them.

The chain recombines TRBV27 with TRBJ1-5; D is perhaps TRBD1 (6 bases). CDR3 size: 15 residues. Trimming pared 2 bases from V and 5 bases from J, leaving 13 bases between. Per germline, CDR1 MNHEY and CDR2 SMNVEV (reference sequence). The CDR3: CASSLTVRGDQPQHF. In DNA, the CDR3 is TGTGCCAGCAGTTTAACTGTCAGGGGCGATCAGCCCCAGCATTTT.

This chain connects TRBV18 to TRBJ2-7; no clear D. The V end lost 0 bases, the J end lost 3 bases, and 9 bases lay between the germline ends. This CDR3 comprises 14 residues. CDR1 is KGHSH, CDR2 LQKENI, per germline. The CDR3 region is CASSPPAAYYEQYF. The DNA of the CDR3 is TGTGCCAGCTCACCACCTGCAGCCTACTACGAGCAGTACTTC.

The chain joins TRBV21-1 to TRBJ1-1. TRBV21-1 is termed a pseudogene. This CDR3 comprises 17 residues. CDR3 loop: CASSKLRAGLRNTEAFF. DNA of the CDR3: TGTGCCAGCAGCAAATTAAGGGCGGGACTGAGGAACACTGAAGCTTTCTTT.

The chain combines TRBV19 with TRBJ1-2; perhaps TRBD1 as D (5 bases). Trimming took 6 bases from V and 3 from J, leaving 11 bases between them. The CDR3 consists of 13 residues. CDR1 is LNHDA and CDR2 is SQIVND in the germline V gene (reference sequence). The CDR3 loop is CASRNDRDYGYTF. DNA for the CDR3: TGTGCCAGTAGAAATGACAGAGACTATGGCTACACCTTC.

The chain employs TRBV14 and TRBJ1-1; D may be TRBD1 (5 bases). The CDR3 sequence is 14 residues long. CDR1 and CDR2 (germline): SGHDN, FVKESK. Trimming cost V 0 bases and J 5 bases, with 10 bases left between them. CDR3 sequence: CASSQERGGTEAFF. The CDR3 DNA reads TGTGCCAGCAGCCAAGAACGGGGGGGTACTGAAGCTTTCTTT.

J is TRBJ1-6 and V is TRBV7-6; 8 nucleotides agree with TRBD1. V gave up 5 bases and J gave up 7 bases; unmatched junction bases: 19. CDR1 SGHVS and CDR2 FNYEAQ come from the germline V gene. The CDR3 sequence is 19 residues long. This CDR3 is CASSTRPLGTGGWNSPLHF. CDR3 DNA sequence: TGTGCCAGCAGCACCCGCCCCCTGGGAACAGGGGGTTGGAATTCACCCCTCCACTTT.

The CDR3 is CASSQRDRGYSPLHF. CDR3 nucleotides: TGTGCCAGCAGCCAGAGGGACAGGGGGTATTCACCCCTCCACTTT. The chain is built from TRBV3-1 (or the pseudogene TRBV3-2) and TRBJ1-6; 11 bases are shared with TRBD1. V shed 3 bases, J shed 8 bases, and the junction held 3 bases outside the gene matches. CDR3 size: 15 residues. The V gene's germline CDR1 is LGHDT and CDR2 YNNKEL (reference sequence).

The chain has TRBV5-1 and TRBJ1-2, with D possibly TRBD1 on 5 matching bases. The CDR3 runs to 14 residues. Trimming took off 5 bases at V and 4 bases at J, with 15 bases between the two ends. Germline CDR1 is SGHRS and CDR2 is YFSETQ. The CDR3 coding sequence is TGCGCCAGCAGGTCGGGACGGGGCTCCTATGGCTACACCTTC. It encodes CASRSGRGSYGYTF.

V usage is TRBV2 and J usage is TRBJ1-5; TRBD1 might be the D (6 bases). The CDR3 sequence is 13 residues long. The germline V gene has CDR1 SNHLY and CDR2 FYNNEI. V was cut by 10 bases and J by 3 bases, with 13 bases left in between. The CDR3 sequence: CAIQGDVNQPQHF. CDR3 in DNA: TGTGCCATACAGGGAGATGTCAATCAGCCCCAGCATTTT.

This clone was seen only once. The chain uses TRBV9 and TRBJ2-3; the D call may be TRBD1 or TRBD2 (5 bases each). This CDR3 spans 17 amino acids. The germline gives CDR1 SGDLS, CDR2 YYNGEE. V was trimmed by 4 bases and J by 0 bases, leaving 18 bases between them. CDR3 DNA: TGTGCCAGCAGCTTACTTGGGGCTAGCCTTAGCACAGATACGCAGTATTTT. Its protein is CASSLLGASLSTDTQYF.

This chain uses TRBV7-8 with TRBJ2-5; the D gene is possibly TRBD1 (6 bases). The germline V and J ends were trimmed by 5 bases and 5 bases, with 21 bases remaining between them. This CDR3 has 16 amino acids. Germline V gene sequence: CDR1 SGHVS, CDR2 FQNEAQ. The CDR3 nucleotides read TGTGCCAGCAGCCGAGAATCGGACAGACGTTGGGAGACCCAGTACTTC. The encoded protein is CASSRESDRRWETQYF.

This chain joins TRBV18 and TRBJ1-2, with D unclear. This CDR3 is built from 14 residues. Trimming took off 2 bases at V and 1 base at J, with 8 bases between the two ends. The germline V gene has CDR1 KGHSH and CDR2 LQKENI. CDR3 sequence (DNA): TGTGCCAGCTCACCATCCGGGGATAACTATGGCTACACCTTC. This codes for CASSPSGDNYGYTF.

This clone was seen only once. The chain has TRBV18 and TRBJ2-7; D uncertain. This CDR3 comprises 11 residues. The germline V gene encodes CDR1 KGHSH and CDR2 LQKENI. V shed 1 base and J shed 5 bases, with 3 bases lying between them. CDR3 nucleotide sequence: TGTGCCAGCTCACCACAGAACGAGCAGTACTTC. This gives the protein CASSPQNEQYF. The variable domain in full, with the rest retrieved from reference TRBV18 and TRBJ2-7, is NAGVMQNPRHLVRRRGQEARLRCSPMKGHSHVYWYRQLPEEGLKFMVYLQKENIIDESGMPKERFSAEFPKEGPSILRIQQVVRGDSAAYFCASSPQNEQYFGPGTRLTVT.

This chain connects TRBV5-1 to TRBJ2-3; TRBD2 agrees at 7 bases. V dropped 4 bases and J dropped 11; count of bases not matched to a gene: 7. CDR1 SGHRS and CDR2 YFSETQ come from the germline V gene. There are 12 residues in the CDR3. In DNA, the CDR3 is TGCGCCAGCAGCCCCGGGGTAGCGGGGCAGTATTTT. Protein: CASSPGVAGQYF.